This TCR beta chain was obtained from a study of T cell changes during pregnancy in multiple sclerosis. Some clones are missing from TCRdb's copy, which holds only in-frame ones; the method was immunoSEQ multiplex PCR. Among approximately 94,000 clones, roughly 90% were seen once, and the ten largest hold about 1.9%. The CDR3 sequence is 16 residues long. Trimming took 0 bases from V and 0 from J, leaving 10 bases between them. The germline gives CDR1 SGDLS, CDR2 YYNGEE. The sample in question was peripheral blood, obtained after pregnancy. This chain links TRBV9 with TRBJ2-4; no reliable D call. This receptor was obtained from a female donor with multiple sclerosis, enrolled in a pregnancy study. The CDR3 is CASSVADGVAKNIQYF. For the CDR3, the DNA is TGTGCCAGCAGCGTAGCTGACGGAGTAGCCAAAAACATTCAGTACTTC.